Below, 17 T cell receptor beta chains from the same sample are listed, as sequenced in a study of blood T cell repertoires in COVID-19. TCRdb's copy holds only in-frame clones and misses some; the assay was immunoSEQ multiplex PCR. The data contain 250,000 to 350,000 clones, approximately 88% of them singletons. Sequenced: peripheral blood. The receptors come from a man between 18 and 29 years old with active or convalescent COVID-19.

The chain is built from TRBV20-1 and TRBJ1-2, with a possible D match to TRBD1 (5 bases). CDR1 is DFQATT and CDR2 is SNEGSKA in the germline V gene (reference sequence). Trimming shortened V by 6 bases and J by 4 bases, and 12 bases separated the two germline ends. This CDR3 spans 12 amino acids. CDR3 sequence reads: CSASRGSYGYTF. CDR3 bases: TGCAGTGCAAGTAGGGGCTCCTATGGCTACACCTTC.

The CDR3 DNA sequence: TGTGCCAGCAGTTACGACTCGGGAGAAGAGACCCAGTACTTC. As protein: CASSYDSGEETQYF. The rearrangement uses TRBV27 and TRBJ2-5; tentatively, D is TRBD2 (6 bases). V was trimmed by 4 bases and J by 3 bases, leaving 12 bases between them. Germline-derived CDR1 and CDR2 are MNHEY and SMNVEV (reference sequence). This CDR3 region has 14 residues.

The chain links TRBV3-1 (or the pseudogene TRBV3-2) to TRBJ1-2; 10 nucleotides line up with TRBD1. After removal of 4 bases from V and 4 bases from J, the junction contained 6 bases not matched to a gene. This CDR3 region has 15 residues. The germline gives CDR1 LGHDT, CDR2 YNNKEL (reference sequence). The CDR3 DNA is TGTGCCAGCAGCCTAGGGACAGGGGAGTTCTATGGCTACACCTTC. Protein: CASSLGTGEFYGYTF.

This clone came up once. The V and J genes are TRBV18 and TRBJ2-7; D is uncertain. This CDR3 region has 11 residues. From germline, CDR1 is KGHSH and CDR2 LQKENI. V lost 6 bases and J lost 3, with 6 bases in between. CDR3 sequence: CASSLSYEQYF. In DNA form, the CDR3 reads TGTGCCAGCTCCTTGAGCTACGAGCAGTACTTC.

The sample holds a few counts of this clone. The V call is TRBV25-1, the J call TRBJ1-6; D remains ambiguous. CDR1 is MGHDK and CDR2 is SYGVNS in the germline V gene. V lost 3 bases and J lost 7, with 16 bases in between. The CDR3 loop spans 16 amino acids. CDR3: CASSDVGITRNSPLHF. CDR3 bases: TGTGCCAGCAGTGATGTAGGTATTACGCGGAATTCACCCCTCCACTTT.

The genes are TRBV4-1 and TRBJ1-4; TRBD1 agrees at 10 bases. The CDR3 runs to 15 residues. Germline values: CDR1 MGHRA, CDR2 YSYEKL. V shed 2 bases and J 5 bases; nucleotides not matched to a gene: 2. CDR3 amino acids: CASSQQGQGNEKLFF. CDR3 DNA sequence: TGCGCCAGCAGCCAACAGGGACAGGGGAATGAAAAACTGTTTTTT.

This rearrangement joins TRBV18 to TRBJ2-2, with TRBD1 identical over 8 bases. The CDR3 is made up of 16 amino acids. The germline V gene has CDR1 KGHSH and CDR2 LQKENI. J gave up 0 bases and V 4 bases, and 4 bases lay outside the gene matches. The CDR3 spells CASSLGTGANTGELFF. The CDR3 bases are TGTGCCAGCTCACTCGGGACAGGAGCGAACACCGGGGAGCTGTTTTTT.

The rearrangement links TRBV4-1 to TRBJ1-6; D gene ambiguous. The CDR3 is 15 amino acids. The germline V and J ends were trimmed by 4 bases and 7 bases, with 14 bases remaining between them. Germline V gene data show CDR1 as MGHRA and CDR2 as YSYEKL. CDR3 nucleotides: TGCGCCAGCAGCCGAGATCCGCTCTACAATTCACCCCTCCACTTT. It codes for CASSRDPLYNSPLHF.

V usage is TRBV7-2 and J usage is TRBJ2-5; the match to TRBD2 covers 7 bases. This CDR3 is 16 amino acids long. V was pared by 1 base and J by 1 base, with 6 bases of the junction left unmatched. The germline V gene has CDR1 SGHTA and CDR2 FQGNSA. CDR3 DNA sequence: TGTGCCAGCAGCTTAGGTCTTGGCGGGGGCCAAGAGACCCAGTACTTC. It codes for CASSLGLGGGQETQYF.

This clone was seen a single time. The V call is TRBV6-5, the J call TRBJ2-7; weak D call: TRBD2 (7 bases). The length of the CDR3 is 15 residues. Germline assignment: CDR1 MNHEY and CDR2 SVGAGI. V was shortened by 3 bases and J by 3 bases, with 15 bases between the two germline ends. The CDR3: CASSYRGAGIYEQYF. The DNA for the CDR3 is TGTGCCAGCAGTTATCGGGGGGCTGGGATCTACGAGCAGTACTTC.

V and J are TRBV12-3 or TRBV12-4 and TRBJ1-2; 8 bases map to TRBD1. The CDR3 is made up of 13 amino acids. V shed 5 bases, J shed 4 bases, and the junction held 3 bases outside the gene matches. Written as DNA, the CDR3 is TGTGCCAGCAGTCCGGACAGGGCCTATGGCTACACCTTC. Protein product: CASSPDRAYGYTF.

The CDR3 here is CASRLYSNQPQHF. The CDR3 bases are TGTGCCAGCAGGTTATATAGCAATCAGCCCCAGCATTTT. V gene TRBV6-5 combines with J gene TRBJ1-5, with D unclear. Germline loops: CDR1 MNHEY, CDR2 SVGAGI. Trimming removed 6 bases at V and 0 bases at J, with 6 bases between. The CDR3 runs 13 residues.

This chain joins TRBV6-5 and TRBJ2-7, with TRBD1 matching over 7 bases. The junction had 5 bases not matched to a gene; V was cut back by 0 bases and J by 3 bases. The length of the CDR3 is 15 residues. Germline assignment: CDR1 MNHEY and CDR2 SVGAGI. CDR3 sequence: CASSYSRQGVYEQYF. The CDR3 nucleotides read TGTGCCAGCAGTTACTCTCGGCAGGGGGTCTACGAGCAGTACTTC.

The chain recombines TRBV7-3 with TRBJ2-3; 9 bases are a match to TRBD1. CDR3 size: 16 residues. V shed 4 bases, J shed 3 bases, and the junction held 8 bases outside the gene matches. The germline gives CDR1 SGHTA, CDR2 FQGTGA. The CDR3 is CASSSSTGGRTDTQYF. In DNA form, the CDR3 reads TGTGCCAGCAGCTCCTCGACAGGGGGAAGAACAGATACGCAGTATTTT.

The CDR3 nucleotides are TGTGCCAGCAGTGGGGACAGGGGTACAGCTAATGAAAAACTGTTTTTT. Translation gives CASSGDRGTANEKLFF. The V and J genes are TRBV25-1 and TRBJ1-4; 10 nucleotides match TRBD1. With V trimmed by 4 bases and J by 3 bases, 5 bases remained unmatched. CDR1 is MGHDK, CDR2 SYGVNS, per germline. The CDR3 contains 16 residues.

The chain carries TRBV10-1 and TRBJ1-5; no clear D. Looked up from germline, CDR1 is WNHNN and CDR2 is SYGVQD (reference sequence). Trimming removed 4 bases from V and 6 bases from J, with 10 bases in between. CDR3 length: 13 residues. CDR3 DNA sequence: TGCGCCAGCAGTGTGGGCCCCACTCAGCCCCAGCATTTT. Its protein is CASSVGPTQPQHF.

The rearrangement joins TRBV5-1 to TRBJ2-2, with D perhaps matching TRBD1 (7 bases). Germline loops: CDR1 SGHRS, CDR2 YFSETQ. Between the trimmed V and J ends, which lost 5 bases and 6 bases, there was a span of 17 bases. The CDR3 covers 15 residues. CDR3 coding DNA: TGCGCCAGCAGTCCGACAGGGAGGCACGCCGGGGAGCTGTTTTTT. It codes for CASSPTGRHAGELFF.